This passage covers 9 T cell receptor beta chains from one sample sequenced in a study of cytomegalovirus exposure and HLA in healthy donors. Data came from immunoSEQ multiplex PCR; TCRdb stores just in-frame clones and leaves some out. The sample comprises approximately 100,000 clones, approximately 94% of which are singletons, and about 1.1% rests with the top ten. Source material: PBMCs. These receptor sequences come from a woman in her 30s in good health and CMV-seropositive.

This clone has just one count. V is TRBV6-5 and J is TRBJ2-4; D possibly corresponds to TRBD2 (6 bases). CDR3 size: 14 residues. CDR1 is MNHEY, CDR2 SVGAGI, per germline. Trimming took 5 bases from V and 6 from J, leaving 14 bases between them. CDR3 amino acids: CASSPGRGINIQYF. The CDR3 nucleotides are TGTGCCAGCAGTCCCGGGAGAGGGATAAACATTCAGTACTTC.

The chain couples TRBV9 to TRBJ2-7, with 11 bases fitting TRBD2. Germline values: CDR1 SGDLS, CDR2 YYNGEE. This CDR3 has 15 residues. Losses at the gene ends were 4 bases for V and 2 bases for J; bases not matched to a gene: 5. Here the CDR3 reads CASSPGLAATYEQYF. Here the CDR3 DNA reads TGTGCCAGCAGCCCGGGACTAGCGGCCACCTACGAGCAGTACTTC.

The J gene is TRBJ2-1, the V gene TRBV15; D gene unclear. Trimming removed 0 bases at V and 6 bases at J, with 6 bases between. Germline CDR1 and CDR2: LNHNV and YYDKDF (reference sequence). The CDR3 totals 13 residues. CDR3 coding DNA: TGTGCCACCAGCAGAGATGGGCTCAATGAGCAGTTCTTC. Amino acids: CATSRDGLNEQFF.

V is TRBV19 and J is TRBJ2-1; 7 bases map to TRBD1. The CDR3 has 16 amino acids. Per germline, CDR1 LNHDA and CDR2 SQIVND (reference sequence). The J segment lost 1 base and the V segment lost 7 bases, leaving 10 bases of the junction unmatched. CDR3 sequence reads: CASMRGGAGSYNEQFF. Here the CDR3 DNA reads TGTGCCAGTATGCGAGGGGGCGCAGGGTCCTACAATGAGCAGTTCTTC. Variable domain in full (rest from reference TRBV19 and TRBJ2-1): DGGITQSPKYLFRKEGQNVTLSCEQNLNHDAMYWYRQDPGQGLRLIYYSQIVNDFQKGDIAEGYSVSREKKESFPLTVTSAQKNPTAFYLCASMRGGAGSYNEQFFGPGTRLTVL.

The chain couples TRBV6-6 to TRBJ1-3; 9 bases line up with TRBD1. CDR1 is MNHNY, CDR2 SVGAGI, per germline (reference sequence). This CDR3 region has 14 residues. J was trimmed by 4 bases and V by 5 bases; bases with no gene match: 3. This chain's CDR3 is CASSRGQGGNTIYF. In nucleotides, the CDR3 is TGTGCCAGCAGTCGAGGACAGGGGGGAAACACCATATATTTT.

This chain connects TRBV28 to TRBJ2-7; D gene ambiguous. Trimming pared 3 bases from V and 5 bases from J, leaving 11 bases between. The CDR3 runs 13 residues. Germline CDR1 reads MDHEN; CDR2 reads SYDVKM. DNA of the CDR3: TGTGCCAGCAGTTTGTTCCCGCGAGACGAGCAGTACTTC. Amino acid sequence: CASSLFPRDEQYF.

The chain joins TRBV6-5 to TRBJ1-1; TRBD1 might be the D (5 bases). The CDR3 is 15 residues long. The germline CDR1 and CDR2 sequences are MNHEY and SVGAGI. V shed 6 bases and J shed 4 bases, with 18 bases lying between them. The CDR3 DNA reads TGTGCCAGCAGCCCCGCTCAGGGTGGGGTCACTGAAGCTTTCTTT. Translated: CASSPAQGGVTEAFF.

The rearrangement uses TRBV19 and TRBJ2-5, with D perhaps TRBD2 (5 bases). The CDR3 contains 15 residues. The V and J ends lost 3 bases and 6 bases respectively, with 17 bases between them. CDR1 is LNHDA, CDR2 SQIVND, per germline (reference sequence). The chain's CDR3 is CASSMSGGRVKTQYF. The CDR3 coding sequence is TGTGCCAGTAGTATGTCCGGCGGGCGGGTGAAGACCCAGTACTTC.

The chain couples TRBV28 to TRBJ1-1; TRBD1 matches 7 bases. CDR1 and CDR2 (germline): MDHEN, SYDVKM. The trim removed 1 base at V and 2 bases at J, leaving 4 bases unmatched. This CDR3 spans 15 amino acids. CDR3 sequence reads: CASSLSGGFNTEAFF. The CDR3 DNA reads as TGTGCCAGCAGTTTATCAGGGGGGTTTAACACTGAAGCTTTCTTT.